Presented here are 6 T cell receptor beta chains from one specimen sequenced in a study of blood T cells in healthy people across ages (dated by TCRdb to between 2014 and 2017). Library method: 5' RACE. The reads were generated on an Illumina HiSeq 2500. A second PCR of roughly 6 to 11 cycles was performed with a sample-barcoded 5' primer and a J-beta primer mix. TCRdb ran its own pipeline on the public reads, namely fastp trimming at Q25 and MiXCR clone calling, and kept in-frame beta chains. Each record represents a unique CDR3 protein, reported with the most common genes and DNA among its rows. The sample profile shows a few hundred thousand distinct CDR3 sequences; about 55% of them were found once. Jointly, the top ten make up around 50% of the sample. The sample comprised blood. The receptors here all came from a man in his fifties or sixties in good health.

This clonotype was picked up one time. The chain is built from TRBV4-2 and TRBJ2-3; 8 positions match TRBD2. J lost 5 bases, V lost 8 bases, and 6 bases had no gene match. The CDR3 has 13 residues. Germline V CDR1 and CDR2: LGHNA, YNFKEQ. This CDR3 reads CASRGGLEDTQYF. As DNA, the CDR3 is TGTGCCAGCCGGGGGGGCTTGGAAGATACGCAGTATTTT.

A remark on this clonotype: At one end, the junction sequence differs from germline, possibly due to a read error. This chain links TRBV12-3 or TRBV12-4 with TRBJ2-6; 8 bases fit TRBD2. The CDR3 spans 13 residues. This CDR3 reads CARSNRRGGLLTF. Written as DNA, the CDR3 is TGTGCCCGCAGTAACCGCCGGGGGGGACTCCTGACTTTC.

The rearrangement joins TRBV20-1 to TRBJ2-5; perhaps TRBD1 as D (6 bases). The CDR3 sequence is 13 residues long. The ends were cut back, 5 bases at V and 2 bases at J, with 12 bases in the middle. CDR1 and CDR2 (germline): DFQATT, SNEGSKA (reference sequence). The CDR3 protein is CSAVGQTQETQYF. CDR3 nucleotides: TGCAGTGCTGTGGGACAAACTCAAGAGACCCAGTACTTC.

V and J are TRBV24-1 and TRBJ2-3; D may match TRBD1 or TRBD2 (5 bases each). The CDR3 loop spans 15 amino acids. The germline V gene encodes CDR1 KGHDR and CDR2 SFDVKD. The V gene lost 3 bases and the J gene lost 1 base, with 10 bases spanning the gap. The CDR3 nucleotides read TGTGCCACCAGTGATACGAGGGGCCGCACAGATACGCAGTATTTT. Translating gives CATSDTRGRTDTQYF.

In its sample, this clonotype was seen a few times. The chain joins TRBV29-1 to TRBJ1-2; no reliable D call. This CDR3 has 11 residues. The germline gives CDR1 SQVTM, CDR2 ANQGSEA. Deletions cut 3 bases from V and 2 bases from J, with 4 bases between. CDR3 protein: CSVDGNYGYTF. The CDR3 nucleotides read TGCAGCGTTGACGGAAACTATGGCTACACCTTC.

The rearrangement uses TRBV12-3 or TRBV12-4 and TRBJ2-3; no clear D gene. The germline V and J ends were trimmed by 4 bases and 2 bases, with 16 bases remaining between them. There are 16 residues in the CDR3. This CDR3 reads CASSSLTTRNTDTQYF. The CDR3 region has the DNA TGTGCCAGCAGTTCCCTCACTACGCGGAACACAGATACGCAGTATTTT.